Below, 25 T cell receptor beta chains from the same sample are listed, as sequenced in a study of CD8+CD57+ T cells in acquired aplastic anemia. Profiles of TCR beta VDJ and CDR3 were generated from a genomic DNA template. TCRdb re-called the reads through MiXCR, storing one row per CDR3 protein. The sample has 450,000 to 600,000 distinct CDR3 sequences; about a third are singletons. Individuals selected for sequencing had exhibited CD8+CD57+ cell expansion on flow cytometry. Sequencing was done on a sample of sorted CD4+, CD8+, or CD8+CD57+ T cells (not recorded which) from PBMCs. The receptors originated from a human donor with aplastic anemia.

This rearrangement joins TRBV20-1 to TRBJ2-1, with D possibly TRBD2 on 6 matching bases. V lost 0 bases and J lost 2, with 11 bases in between. CDR1 is DFQATT and CDR2 is SNEGSKA in the germline V gene (reference sequence). The CDR3 contains 15 residues. The CDR3 nucleotides read TGCAGTGCTAGAGATGCCCGGACTACCTACAATGAGCAGTTCTTC. Translation: CSARDARTTYNEQFF.

This clonotype was recorded at least ten times. This chain connects TRBV2 to TRBJ1-6; D remains unclear. The germline CDR1 and CDR2 sequences are SNHLY and FYNNEI. V was shortened by 6 bases and J by 10 bases, with 7 bases between the two germline ends. The CDR3 has 11 residues. CDR3 region: CASRSTSPLHF. As DNA, the CDR3 is TGTGCCAGCAGATCGACCTCACCCCTCCACTTT.

As regards this clonotype: This may stem from a read error, because a much larger clone lies one nucleotide away. The rearrangement uses TRBV20-1 and TRBJ2-5; the D is unclear. The CDR3 has 11 amino acids. CDR1 is DFQATT and CDR2 is SNEGSKA in the germline V gene (reference sequence). CDR3 DNA: TGCGGTGCTTCTAGGGAAGAGACCCAGTACTTC. Residues: CGASREETQYF.

The chain joins TRBV5-8 to TRBJ2-7; 7 bases are shared with TRBD1. CDR1 and CDR2 (germline): SGHTS, YDEGEE. This CDR3 has 15 residues. Unmatched junction bases numbered 9, after V lost 0 bases and J lost 6 bases. The CDR3 DNA follows: TGTGCCAGCAGCTTGGAGGGGGCGCCTTTTGCCGAGCAGTACTTC. Amino acid sequence: CASSLEGAPFAEQYF.

The J gene is TRBJ1-2, the V gene TRBV30; 9 positions match TRBD1. This CDR3 has 14 residues. From germline, CDR1 is GTSNPN and CDR2 SVGIG (reference sequence). The V gene end was trimmed by 4 bases and the J gene end by 5 bases; junction bases not matched to a gene: 8. The CDR3 DNA reads TGTGCCTGGAATGCGGGGACAGGGATATATGGCTACACCTTC. This codes for CAWNAGTGIYGYTF.

CDR3 in DNA: TGTGCCAGTAGACCCCGGGACAGGGTACACATTCAGTACTTC. Amino acid sequence: CASRPRDRVHIQYF. The chain uses TRBV19 and TRBJ2-4, with 9 bases matching TRBD1. The CDR3 runs 14 residues. The V gene's germline CDR1 is LNHDA and CDR2 SQIVND (reference sequence). V lost 6 bases to trimming and J lost 8 bases; unmatched junction nucleotides: 8.

The chain couples TRBV12-3 or TRBV12-4 to TRBJ2-3; D may be TRBD1 or TRBD2 (6 bases each). Trimming took 8 bases from V and 0 from J, leaving 12 bases between them. The CDR3 is made up of 14 amino acids. DNA of the CDR3: TGTGCCAGCGGGGGGACACCTAGCACAGATACGCAGTATTTT. Its translation is CASGGTPSTDTQYF.

This clonotype turned up a few times. The chain has TRBV7-2 and TRBJ2-2; D might be TRBD2 (5 bases). The CDR3 has 15 residues. Germline loops: CDR1 SGHTA, CDR2 FQGNSA. Trimming cost V 2 bases and J 2 bases, with 9 bases left between them. The CDR3 coding sequence is TGTGCCAGCAGCTTACGCGGGCTAAACACCGGGGAGCTGTTTTTT. It is translated as CASSLRGLNTGELFF.

Ten or more counts support this clonotype. The genes are TRBV7-2 and TRBJ1-5, with 10 bases lining up with TRBD1. This CDR3 comprises 16 residues. Germline-derived CDR1 and CDR2 are SGHTA and FQGNSA. V lost 6 bases and J lost 3; bases outside the gene matches: 8. Here the CDR3 reads CASRLTGGVDNQPQHF. DNA for the CDR3: TGTGCCAGCAGGCTGACAGGGGGCGTGGACAATCAGCCCCAGCATTTT.

This clonotype was counted at least ten times. V is TRBV29-1 and J is TRBJ1-2; D unresolved. V was trimmed by 2 bases and J by 8 bases, leaving 21 bases between them. Germline V gene data show CDR1 as SQVTM and CDR2 as ANQGSEA. This CDR3 has 15 residues. CDR3 DNA sequence: TGCAGCGTTGAACCCCTAAGCAGCGCCGGTTCCGGCTACACCTTC. Translated: CSVEPLSSAGSGYTF.

This clonotype has at least ten counts. This chain links TRBV29-1 with TRBJ1-1, with TRBD1 as a possible D gene (6 bases). The CDR3 is 14 residues long. CDR1 SQVTM and CDR2 ANQGSEA come from the germline V gene. The ends were cut back, 7 bases at V and 2 bases at J, with 17 bases in the middle. In DNA, the CDR3 is TGCAGCGGGACGGGGACATTTTCAAACACTGAAGCTTTCTTT. This sequence encodes CSGTGTFSNTEAFF.

This clonotype occurred a few times. This rearrangement joins TRBV5-1 to TRBJ2-5; 10 nucleotides line up with TRBD1. This CDR3 is 16 amino acids long. The germline gives CDR1 SGHRS, CDR2 YFSETQ. Germline trimming cut 4 bases from V and 4 bases from J; bases unmatched to any gene: 10. CDR3 sequence reads: CASSRDRGGTGETQYF. The CDR3 DNA is TGCGCCAGCAGCCGGGACAGGGGTGGTACTGGAGAGACCCAGTACTTC.

J is TRBJ2-7 and V is TRBV10-3; D gene uncertain. Per the germline V gene, CDR1 is ENHRY and CDR2 is SYGVKD. This CDR3 contains 15 residues. The V end was cut by 10 bases, the J end by 3 bases, with 22 bases between. CDR3 amino acids: CASTGTGRAYYEQYF. The DNA of the CDR3 is TGTGCCAGCACCGGCACCGGAAGAGCTTACTACGAGCAGTACTTC.

This clonotype was detected many times. The V and J genes are TRBV20-1 and TRBJ2-3, with TRBD2 identical over 13 bases. This CDR3 has 16 amino acids. Losses at the gene ends were 3 bases for V and 3 bases for J; bases not matched to a gene: 6. CDR1 and CDR2 from the germline V gene are DFQATT and SNEGSKA (reference sequence). The DNA of the CDR3 is TGCAGTGCTAGGACCTGGACTAGCGGGAGTACAGATACGCAGTATTTT. Protein: CSARTWTSGSTDTQYF.

About this clonotype itself: This may be a read error: a much more frequent sequence differs by one nucleotide. The V gene is TRBV11-2, the J gene TRBJ2-7; D is unclear. The CDR3 contains 16 residues. Germline CDR1 is SGHAT and CDR2 is FQNNGV. The CDR3 DNA follows: TGTGCCAGCAGCTTATACGATCGGCCCGGGCTAGGCGAGCAGTGCTTC. It translates to CASSLYDRPGLGEQCF.

The chain combines TRBV5-1 with TRBJ2-7; the match to TRBD2 covers 9 bases. The CDR3 sequence is 19 residues long. J was trimmed by 1 base and V by 4 bases; bases with no gene match: 18. CDR1 and CDR2 (germline): SGHRS, YFSETQ. The CDR3 sequence is CASSNALAGGPRGSYEQYF. CDR3 DNA: TGCGCCAGCAGCAATGCGTTGGCGGGAGGGCCTCGGGGGTCCTACGAGCAGTACTTC.

This clonotype was picked up many times. The V call is TRBV20-1, the J call TRBJ2-7, with D uncertain. CDR1 and CDR2 (germline): DFQATT, SNEGSKA (reference sequence). The CDR3 runs 12 residues. With 3 bases removed from V and 0 bases from J, the gap between germline ends came to 6 bases. CDR3 protein: CSASRFSYEQYF. For the CDR3, the DNA is TGCAGTGCTAGTCGGTTCTCCTACGAGCAGTACTTC.

The V gene is TRBV4-1, the J gene TRBJ1-4; the D gene is possibly TRBD1 (6 bases). Germline lookup yields CDR1 MGHRA and CDR2 YSYEKL. The length of the CDR3 is 13 residues. V lost 5 bases and J 6 bases, leaving 10 bases between the germline ends. CDR3 bases: TGCGCCAGCAGCGGACAGTTCTATGAAAAACTGTTTTTT. Amino acid sequence: CASSGQFYEKLFF.

This clonotype came up many times. The chain links TRBV29-1 to TRBJ1-5; D not certain. The CDR3 covers 14 residues. Trimming stripped 5 bases from V and 2 bases from J, with 13 bases between. Looked up from germline, CDR1 is SQVTM and CDR2 is ANQGSEA. The CDR3 loop reads CSVQDGYGNQPQHF. The CDR3 nucleotides are TGCAGCGTTCAGGACGGTTATGGCAATCAGCCCCAGCATTTT.

The chain has TRBV7-2 and TRBJ2-7; 11 bases match TRBD1. The CDR3 covers 16 residues. V shed 6 bases, J shed 3 bases, and the junction held 10 bases outside the gene matches. Looked up from germline, CDR1 is SGHTA and CDR2 is FQGNSA. The CDR3 protein is CASSRTGGISNYEQYF. CDR3 coding DNA: TGTGCCAGCAGTCGGACAGGGGGCATCTCAAACTACGAGCAGTACTTC.

The gene calls are TRBV11-2 and TRBJ2-1, with 8 bases that match TRBD1. Germline CDR1 SGHAT, CDR2 FQNNGV. V gave up 0 bases and J gave up 8 bases; unmatched junction bases: 9. The length of the CDR3 is 16 residues. Written as DNA, the CDR3 is TGTGCCAGCAGCTTAGACCGTCGGACAGGGTCGGATGAGCAGTTCTTC. Its protein product is CASSLDRRTGSDEQFF.

The V gene is TRBV20-1, the J gene TRBJ2-1; no clear D. The CDR3 spans 14 residues. V dropped 8 bases and J dropped 1 base, with 15 bases sitting between them. CDR1 is DFQATT, CDR2 SNEGSKA, per germline (reference sequence). CDR3 sequence reads: CSCPGPRSYNEQFF. The CDR3 DNA reads as TGCAGTTGCCCGGGCCCTAGGTCCTACAATGAGCAGTTCTTC.

The chain recombines TRBV6-1 with TRBJ1-6; D unclear. The CDR3 consists of 17 residues. Germline CDR1 reads MNHNS; CDR2 reads SASEGT. With 2 bases removed from V and 7 bases from J, the gap between germline ends came to 18 bases. The CDR3 DNA reads TGTGCCAGCAGTGAAATCCCGTCGCTGATTTTAAATTCACCCCTCCACTTT. Protein: CASSEIPSLILNSPLHF.

The sample holds a few counts of this clonotype. The chain is built from TRBV20-1 and TRBJ1-1; 9 bases are shared with TRBD1. Per germline, CDR1 DFQATT and CDR2 SNEGSKA (reference sequence). The CDR3 length is 15 residues. The V and J ends lost 3 bases and 3 bases, in that order; junction bases with no gene match: 8. The CDR3 region is CSASRRQGGHTEAFF. In nucleotides, the CDR3 is TGCAGTGCTAGCCGTAGACAGGGGGGGCACACTGAAGCTTTCTTT.

In this sample, this clonotype turned up a few times. The chain joins TRBV27 to TRBJ2-7, with 7 nucleotides matching TRBD1. The V gene's germline CDR1 is MNHEY and CDR2 SMNVEV (reference sequence). The J segment lost 2 bases and the V segment lost 0 bases, leaving 4 bases of the junction unmatched. The CDR3 is made up of 15 amino acids. CDR3 residues: CASSLSRGLTYEQYF. The CDR3 DNA sequence: TGTGCCAGCAGTTTATCTAGGGGGCTCACCTACGAGCAGTACTTC.